This T cell receptor beta chain was obtained from a study of cytomegalovirus exposure and HLA in healthy donors (dated by TCRdb to about 2017). The study in broad terms: An earlier analysis of approximately 640 of the donors reported about 250 Gb of sequence data and around 110 million unique TCR beta sequences from 150 million to 200 million T cells. Roughly 300 gigabases of sequencing data and approximately 93 million unique TCR sequences were included in an early release covering several hundred HLA-typed donors. Among the approximately 400 genotyped donors, around 81% belonged to the genetic ancestry cluster associated with self-reported Caucasian donors. The study was designed to test whether signatures of past pathogen exposure could be identified by cataloging public T cell receptors. Using immunosequencing, the study profiled T cell repertoires from roughly 650 subjects and related those repertoires to cytomegalovirus serostatus. In addition to the first cohort of around 670 subjects, a separate validation cohort of approximately 130 different subjects was used. To predict cytomegalovirus infection status, the study combined high-throughput TCR immunosequencing, statistical association of individual TCRs with disease status, and machine learning. A later analysis re-examined previously published TCR beta repertoires from just over 650 donors and added high-resolution HLA genotyping to investigate patterns of TCR occurrence. The later analysis used no new phenotypic data to find candidate immune exposures, relying instead on TCR beta sequences and their occurrence across donors. In an earlier analysis of 550 to 700 of the donors, high-throughput TCR beta sequencing was used to judge whether each TCR beta V gene segment behaved as functional or pseudogenic. Alongside the repertoire data, information on donor age, sex, ethnicity and CMV serostatus was compiled. A later genetic analysis took genome-wide SNP genotypes for about 60% of the roughly 670 donors and used that subset as a discovery cohort. Every discovery cohort repertoire had been produced on one sequencing platform. Class I and class II HLA loci were covered by the typing at four-digit resolution. The number of typed donors differed by locus: roughly 620-640 for A, B, C, DRB1 and DQB1; about 520 for DQA1; around 610 for DPA1; and around 470 for DPB1. Four to six DR-DQ haplotypes were handled as single units for association and clustering, since linkage in the cohort was strong. Across around 400 genotyped donors of the cohort, an average of about 240,000 unique TCR beta nucleotide sequences per donor were sequenced, and roughly 18% of those sequences were non-productive. The research as a whole found: A later analysis reported that several top co-occurrence clusters appeared linked to parvovirus B19, influenza, CMV and Epstein-Barr virus. A later analysis associated about 17,000 TCR beta sequences with specific HLA alleles at a false discovery rate of 0.05. A cluster of highly shared sequence variants was judged likely to represent a technical artifact of the sequencing pipeline. A later analysis found that HLA-associated TCR beta chains were more clonally expanded and had lower generation probabilities than equally common non-associated chains. Most TCR sequences were observed very rarely across donors, whereas some public TCRs were present in many individuals. Correlated functional status among segregating V segments might be attributable to linkage disequilibrium, but an unknown experimental factor could not be ruled out. Because HLA typing was unavailable for some donors at each locus, only the typed subset was used in association tests. V-gene and J-gene trimming of TCR beta chains was associated with a missense DCLRE1C variant in a later genetic analysis, and the association was replicated in an independent cohort. The presence/absence analyses assumed that sequencing depth was roughly uniform across donors, and that assumption may not be true. Broadly in line with IMGT annotations, most TCR beta V segments showed up in productive rearrangements about 90% or about 30% of the time in an earlier analysis of around 550 of the donors. In both the original and validation cohorts, the classifier was reported to diagnose cytomegalovirus status with high specificity and sensitivity. Compared with the roughly 700-donor mean, donors in an Asian-associated ancestry cluster had fewer N-insertions in productive TCRs, according to a later genetic analysis. The authors suggested that the approach could potentially be extended to other disease states and immunological phenotypes. Strong co-occurrence of HLA alleles, especially DR and DQ, made assigning TCR associations to individual alleles difficult. A total of some 180 TCR beta chains were listed by the study as associated with cytomegalovirus. This cohort had only TCR beta chains sequenced, and the lack of alpha or paired-chain data limited which features could be detected. In vitro tests confirmed that a few of the cytomegalovirus-associated TCR beta chains recognize cytomegalovirus antigens. About 17 rarely observed V segments, including chromosome 9 orphons, were excluded from the earlier analysis of about 500 of the donors because counts were too low. Some IMGT-functional V segments, including TRBV6-2 and TRBV6-3, could not be told apart with the 87-base-pair reads, so those segments were excluded. For the cohort, immune exposure information was limited to CMV serostatus. A further reported finding was that TCR beta sequences accurately predicted the HLA-A and HLA-B alleles for most subjects in the first cohort. A later analysis found that most CMV-associated TCR beta chains appeared HLA-restricted, with HLA associations seemingly driven largely by CMV exposure. A later analysis found that TCR association rates varied across HLA loci, with DRB1 alleles showing the most associated TCRs and HLA-C alleles the fewest.

From the cysteine up to the phenylalanine, the CDR3 has a length of 13 residues. The DNA shown is the 39-base CDR3, in frame from base 1. According to the germline V gene, CDR1 reads SGDLS and CDR2 reads YYNGEE. V is shortened by 0 bases, J by 2 bases, and the region joining them spans 5 bases. About this clone: No antigen is known for it. At the DNA level, this CDR3 is encoded by other sequences in the same sample as well.

The cohort consisted of some 670 healthy bone marrow donors. Cohort members were all nominally healthy when sampled, although unrecorded immune exposures were likely present. The donor tested CMV seronegative and was one of the 352 seronegative cohort members. Each donor provided a peripheral blood sample, and peripheral blood mononuclear cells were used for TCR beta sequencing. Genomic DNA was extracted from the blood cell samples with the Qiagen DNeasy Blood Extraction Kit. The library was produced with the immunoSEQ multiplex PCR assay. For the multiplex PCR, a mixture combining 60 forward primers for TCR Vbeta segments and 13 reverse primers for TCR Jbeta segments was used. The CDR3 region of rearranged TCR beta genes was amplified from genomic DNA by a multiplex PCR assay. On the Illumina HiSeq System, the amplified TCR beta libraries were sequenced as 87-base-pair reads. Per the source publication's procedure: A later analysis tallied 80 million to 95 million unique TCR beta chains across the 600 to 700 repertoires, and around 12 million of those chains were shared by two or more donors. A nearest-neighbor algorithm error-corrected the raw reads and collapsed the reads into unique sequences, merging closely related sequences to remove PCR and sequencing errors. V, D and J gene segments were assigned by aligning CDR3 sequences to IMGT reference sequences. For a sequence to be retained, a match of at least six nucleotides was required to both a V gene segment and a J gene segment. A rearrangement was called productive if the CDR3 had no stop codons and remained in frame with V and J, and every other rearrangement was called non-productive. Following IMGT convention, CDR3 was defined as the stretch from the second conserved V-encoded cysteine up to the conserved J-encoded phenylalanine. The earlier analysis of 500 to 600 of the donors excluded sequences that lacked an unambiguous match to a single V gene segment. In an earlier analysis of 587 of the donors, V segments were called functional above 56.7% productive rearrangements and were called segregating when the between-donor standard deviation exceeded 5%. A statistical classification framework was built for diagnosing cytomegalovirus status from the catalog of TCR beta chain sequences. A later analysis assigned V and J genes by comparing TCR nucleotide sequences with IMGT/GENE-DB human TR gene sequences. Using the TCRdist pipeline, a later analysis assigned CDR3 sequences along with most-parsimonious VDJ recombination scenarios. A later analysis defined each TCR beta chain by its CDR3 amino acid sequence plus V-gene family, and excluded reads lacking a unique V-gene family. A later analysis removed 600 or so highly shared, low-generation-probability nucleotide sequences to deal with suspected cross-contamination and a sequencing artifact. In a later analysis, a clonal expansion index for each public chain was calculated from normalized within-repertoire ranks of inferred template counts. In a later analysis, generation probabilities were computed with a VDJ recombination model fitted to out-of-frame rearrangements, and the resulting probabilities were checked against IGoR. In a later analysis, hypergeometric tests were used to score TCR-TCR, TCR-HLA and TCR-CMV co-occurrence, with a repertoire-size bias correction applied to TCR pairs. In a later analysis, false discovery rates were estimated by permuting HLA or CMV assignments 20 times. In a later analysis, co-occurring TCRs were grouped using DBSCAN, with TCRdist sequence similarity added in when clustering inside HLA-allele-positive subsets. Repertoires with fewer than 30,000 or more than 120,000 public chains were left out of co-occurrence clustering, as were five repertoires with anomalous nucleotide sharing. As stored in TCRdb, this immuneACCESS dataset retains in-frame rearrangements with V and J assigned. A fraction of the clones does not appear; measured against another copy, unresolved V genes explain less than half of the discrepancy, and the remainder lacks a known reason. V and J calls plus clone size are reproduced from that table; the DNA served to infer D and trimming. The sample table records over 75,000 clones. 0.58% of the sample goes to the ten largest clones.

This TCR was recovered from a man aged 45-65 years in good health and CMV-seronegative. The chain employs TRBV9 and TRBJ1-2, with the D gene not confidently named. Specimen: PBMCs. For the CDR3, the sequence is CASSVDRNYGYTF. The DNA sequence follows: TGTGCCAGCAGCGTAGACAGAAACTATGGCTACACCTTC.